The subject of this entry is one T cell receptor (beta chain). The CDR3 length is 13 residues. V lost 4 bases to trimming and J lost 3 bases, with 8 bases between them. Germline V lookup: CDR1 SGHRS, CDR2 YFSETQ. This specimen comes from a study of blood T cell repertoires in COVID-19. The assay was immunoSEQ multiplex PCR, and TCRdb's table has in-frame clones only and misses some. Here the sample spans approximately 120,000 clones, roughly four fifths being singletons. Those enrolled in Seattle joined during active infection and were followed longitudinally afterward. This clonotype originated in an elderly man with COVID-19, enrolled during active disease. The specimen sequenced was peripheral blood. The chain is built from TRBV5-1 and TRBJ2-1; D may be TRBD2 (6 bases). The CDR3 region is CASSGDFYNEQFF. DNA of the CDR3: TGCGCCAGCAGCGGGGACTTCTACAATGAGCAGTTCTTC.